These 11 T cell receptor beta chains share one sample of origin, sequenced in a study of T cells after yellow fever vaccination. TCRdb reprocessed the 5' RACE reads via MiXCR and lists one record per CDR3 protein. The sample includes more than 450,000 distinct CDR3 sequences, around a fifth of them seen just once. The sequencing used PBMCs, collected approximately 22 days after the first yellow fever vaccination. The origin of the receptors is a man younger than 35 who received the YFV17D yellow fever vaccine.

Only a few counts were recorded for this clonotype. This rearrangement joins TRBV15 to TRBJ2-5; D call uncertain. The germline gives CDR1 LNHNV, CDR2 YYDKDF (reference sequence). This CDR3 has 14 amino acids. Trimming left V 5 bases short and J 1 base short, with 11 bases between. The CDR3 loop is CATSSRSFQETQYF. The CDR3 DNA is TGTGCCACCAGCTCGCGATCCTTCCAAGAGACCCAGTACTTC.

This clonotype turned up a few times. The chain carries TRBV20-1 and TRBJ2-1; 12 bases agree with TRBD2. Trimming at V came to 0 bases and at J to 9 bases, leaving 6 bases not matched to a gene. The CDR3 extends over 15 amino acids. Germline V gene lookup returns CDR1 DFQATT and CDR2 SNEGSKA (reference sequence). The DNA for the CDR3 is TGCAGTGCTAGAGATCCGGCTAGCGGGGGGGGTGAGCAGTTCTTC. It translates to CSARDPASGGGEQFF.

This clonotype was recorded a few times. The rearrangement joins TRBV4-3 to TRBJ2-7; 8 bases line up with TRBD2. Losses at the gene ends were 1 base for V and 0 bases for J; bases not matched to a gene: 2. Germline loops: CDR1 LGHNA, CDR2 YSLEER. CDR3 size: 15 residues. DNA of the CDR3: TGCGCCAGCAGCCAAGTCCTAGCGGGCTCCTACGAGCAGTACTTC. Its protein is CASSQVLAGSYEQYF.

The rearrangement uses TRBV7-2 and TRBJ1-2, with D possibly matching TRBD1 (5 bases). V dropped 2 bases and J dropped 0 bases, with 10 bases sitting between them. The CDR3 is 15 amino acids. Germline CDR1 SGHTA, CDR2 FQGNSA. In DNA, the CDR3 is TGTGCCAGCAGCTTATATCTGGGGGCTAACTATGGCTACACCTTC. This translates into CASSLYLGANYGYTF.

The V and J genes are TRBV29-1 and TRBJ1-5, with D possibly matching TRBD1 (5 bases). Trimming removed 7 bases from V and 7 bases from J, with 17 bases in between. This CDR3 is built from 13 residues. In germline, CDR1 is SQVTM, CDR2 ANQGSEA. In DNA, the CDR3 is TGCAGCGCGTCCGGACATCGAGGCCAGCCCCAGCATTTT. It codes for CSASGHRGQPQHF.

This sequence joins TRBV10-2 and TRBJ2-7; 10 positions match TRBD2. The CDR3 runs to 14 residues. With 8 bases clipped from V and 7 bases from J, the junction kept 11 bases outside the gene matches. Per the germline V gene, CDR1 is WSHSY and CDR2 is SAAADI. CDR3 protein: CASSTSGASWEQYF. CDR3 nucleotide sequence: TGCGCCAGCTCCACTAGCGGGGCCTCCTGGGAGCAGTACTTC.

In its sample, this clonotype was seen a few times. V gene TRBV6-5 combines with J gene TRBJ2-5, with D perhaps matching TRBD2 (6 bases). The V gene's germline CDR1 is MNHEY and CDR2 SVGAGI. This CDR3 comprises 14 residues. V lost 5 bases and J lost 5, with 15 bases in between. The CDR3 nucleotides read TGTGCCAGCAGTCGACTAGGCGGGTCGGAGACCCAGTACTTC. Amino acids: CASSRLGGSETQYF.

This chain joins TRBV30 and TRBJ2-3; tentatively, D is TRBD2 (6 bases). Germline V gene sequence: CDR1 GTSNPN, CDR2 SVGIG (reference sequence). Trimming cost V 2 bases and J 2 bases, with 11 bases left between them. This CDR3 is built from 14 residues. The CDR3 bases are TGTGCCTGGAGTCGGAGGGCGCACACAGATACGCAGTATTTT. It codes for CAWSRRAHTDTQYF.

The chain recombines TRBV20-1 with TRBJ2-7; TRBD1 matches 9 bases. CDR3 length equals 14 residues. Looked up from germline, CDR1 is DFQATT and CDR2 is SNEGSKA (reference sequence). Unmatched junction bases numbered 5, after V lost 1 base and J lost 4 bases. CDR3 sequence reads: CSARATTGGYEQYF. The CDR3 coding sequence is TGCAGTGCTAGAGCCACGACAGGGGGATACGAGCAGTACTTC.

The chain recombines TRBV9 with TRBJ1-1, with 7 bases that match TRBD1. J was trimmed by 0 bases and V by 2 bases; bases with no gene match: 7. CDR3 size: 16 residues. Germline CDR1 and CDR2: SGDLS and YYNGEE. DNA of the CDR3: TGTGCCAGCAGCGTCGGGGAGGGGGCCATGAACACTGAAGCTTTCTTT. This translates into CASSVGEGAMNTEAFF.

This clonotype was seen more than once but under ten times. The chain has TRBV5-1 and TRBJ2-2, with a weak D call TRBD1 (6 bases). This CDR3 region has 16 residues. Germline V lookup: CDR1 SGHRS, CDR2 YFSETQ. V lost 1 base and J 4 bases, leaving 14 bases between the germline ends. CDR3 nucleotide sequence: TGCGCCAGCAGCTTGCCTCGGGCCAGGGGCACCGGGGAGCTGTTTTTT. Protein product: CASSLPRARGTGELFF.